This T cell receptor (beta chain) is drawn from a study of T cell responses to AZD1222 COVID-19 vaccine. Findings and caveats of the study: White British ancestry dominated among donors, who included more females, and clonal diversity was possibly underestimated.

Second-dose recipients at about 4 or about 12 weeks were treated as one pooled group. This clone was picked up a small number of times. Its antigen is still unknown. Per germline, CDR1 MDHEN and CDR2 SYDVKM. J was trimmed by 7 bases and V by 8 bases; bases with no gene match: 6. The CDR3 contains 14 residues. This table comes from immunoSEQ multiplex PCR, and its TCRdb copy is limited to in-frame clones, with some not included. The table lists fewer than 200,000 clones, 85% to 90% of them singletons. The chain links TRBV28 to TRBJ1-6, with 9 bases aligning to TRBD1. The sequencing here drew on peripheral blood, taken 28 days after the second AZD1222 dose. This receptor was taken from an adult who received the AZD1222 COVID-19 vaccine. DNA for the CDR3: TGTGCCAGCCTTTACAGGGGGCCCAATTCACCCCTCCACTTT. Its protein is CASLYRGPNSPLHF.